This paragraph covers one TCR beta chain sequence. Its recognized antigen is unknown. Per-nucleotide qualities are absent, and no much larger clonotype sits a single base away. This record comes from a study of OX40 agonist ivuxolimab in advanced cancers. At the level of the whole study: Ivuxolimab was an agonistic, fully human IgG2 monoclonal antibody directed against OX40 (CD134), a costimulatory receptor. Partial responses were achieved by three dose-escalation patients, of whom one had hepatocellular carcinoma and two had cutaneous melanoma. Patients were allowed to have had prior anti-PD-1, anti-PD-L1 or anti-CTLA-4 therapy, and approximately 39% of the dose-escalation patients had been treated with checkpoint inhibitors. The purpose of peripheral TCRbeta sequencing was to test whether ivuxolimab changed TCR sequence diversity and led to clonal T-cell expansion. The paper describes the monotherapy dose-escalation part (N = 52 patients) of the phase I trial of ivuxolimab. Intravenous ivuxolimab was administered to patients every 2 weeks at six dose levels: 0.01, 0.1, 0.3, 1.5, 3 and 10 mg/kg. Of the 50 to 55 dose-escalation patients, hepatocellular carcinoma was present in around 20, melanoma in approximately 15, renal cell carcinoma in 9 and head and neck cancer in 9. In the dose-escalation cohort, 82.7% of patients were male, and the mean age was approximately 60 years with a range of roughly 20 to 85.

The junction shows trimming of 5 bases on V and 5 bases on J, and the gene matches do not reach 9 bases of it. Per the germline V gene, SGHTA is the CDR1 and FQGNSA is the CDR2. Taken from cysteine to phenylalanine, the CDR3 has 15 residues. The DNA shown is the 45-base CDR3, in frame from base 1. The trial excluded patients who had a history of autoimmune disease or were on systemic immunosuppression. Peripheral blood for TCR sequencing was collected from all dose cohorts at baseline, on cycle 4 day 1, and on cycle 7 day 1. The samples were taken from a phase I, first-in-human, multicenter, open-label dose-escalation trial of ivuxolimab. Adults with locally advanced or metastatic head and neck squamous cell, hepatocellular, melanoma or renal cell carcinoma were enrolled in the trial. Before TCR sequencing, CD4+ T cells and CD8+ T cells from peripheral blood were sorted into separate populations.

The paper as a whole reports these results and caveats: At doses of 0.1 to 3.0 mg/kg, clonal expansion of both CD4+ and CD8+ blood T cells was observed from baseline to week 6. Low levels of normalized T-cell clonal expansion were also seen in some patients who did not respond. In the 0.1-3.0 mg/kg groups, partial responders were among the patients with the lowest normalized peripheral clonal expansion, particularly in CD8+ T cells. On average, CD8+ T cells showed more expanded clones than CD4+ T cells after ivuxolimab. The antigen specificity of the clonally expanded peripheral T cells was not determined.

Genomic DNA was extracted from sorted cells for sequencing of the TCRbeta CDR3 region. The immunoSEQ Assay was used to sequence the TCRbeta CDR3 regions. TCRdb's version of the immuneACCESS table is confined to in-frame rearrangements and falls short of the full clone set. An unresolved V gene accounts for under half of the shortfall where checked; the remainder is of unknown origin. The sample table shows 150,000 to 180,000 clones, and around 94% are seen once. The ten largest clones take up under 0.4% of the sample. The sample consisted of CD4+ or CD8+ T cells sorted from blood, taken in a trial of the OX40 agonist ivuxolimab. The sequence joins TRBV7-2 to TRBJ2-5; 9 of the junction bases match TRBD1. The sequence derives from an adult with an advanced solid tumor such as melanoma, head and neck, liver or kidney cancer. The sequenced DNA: TGTGCCAGCAGCCTCTCGGACAGGGGACGCGAGACCCAGTACTTC. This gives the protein CASSLSDRGRETQYF.